This TCR beta chain was identified during a study of T cells after yellow fever vaccination. Study-level information: In the case of low-cell-number fractions, SMART-Seq v4 Ultra Low Input was used for preparation.

In its sample, this clonotype was seen a few times. What it recognizes is unknown. Notes on the study in general: Any FACS-sorted repertoire could hold abundant clonotypes that contaminate it from the bulk population. Post-booster reappearance was seen for most primary-vaccination clones (roughly 96% CD4, roughly 86% CD8).

The authors made TCR cDNA by 5'RACE template switching, adding a universal primer site and UMIs. MiXCR, applied by TCRdb to the 5' RACE reads, yields one record per CDR3 protein. The sample lists approximately 550,000 distinct CDR3 sequences, 15% to 20% occurring once. In germline, CDR1 is SGHDN, CDR2 FVKESK. V lost 5 bases and J lost 4; bases outside the gene matches: 5. CDR3 length equals 14 residues. The genes are TRBV14 and TRBJ1-1, with TRBD1 matching 9 bases. This specimen consisted of PBMCs, obtained 15 days after the yellow fever booster vaccination. The source is a man younger than 45 who received the YFV17D yellow fever vaccine. The chain's CDR3 is CASSRDRDVTEAFF. In DNA form, the CDR3 reads TGTGCCAGCAGCAGGGACAGGGATGTCACTGAAGCTTTCTTT. The whole variable domain, filled in from reference TRBV14 and TRBJ1-1, reads EAGVTQFPSHSVIEKGQTVTLRCDPISGHDNLYWYRRVMGKEIKFLLHFVKESKQDESGMPNNRFLAERTGGTYSTLKVQPAELEDSGVYFCASSRDRDVTEAFFGQGTRLTVV.